This T cell receptor beta chain was recorded in a study of T cell responses to AZD1222 COVID-19 vaccine. The repertoire was sequenced with immunoSEQ multiplex PCR; TCRdb's copy has only in-frame clones and lacks some. The sample yields about 34,000 clones, 70% to 90% seen once. Germline V gene sequence: CDR1 SGHRS, CDR2 YFSETQ. The CDR3 covers 15 residues. V shed 4 bases, J shed 6 bases, and the junction held 10 bases outside the gene matches. This material consisted of peripheral blood, taken on day 0 of AZD1222 vaccination. This receptor was taken from an adult in good health. This chain uses TRBV5-1 with TRBJ1-2, with 9 bases matching TRBD1. Here the CDR3 reads CASSPFPTGGDGYTF. The CDR3 region has the DNA TGCGCCAGCAGCCCTTTCCCGACAGGGGGAGATGGCTACACCTTC. Full variable domain (outside the CDR3, taken from reference TRBV5-1 and TRBJ1-2): KAGVTQTPRYLIKTRGQQVTLSCSPISGHRSVSWYQQTPGQGLQFLFEYFSETQRNKGNFPGRFSGRQFSNSRSEMNVSTLELGDSALYLCASSPFPTGGDGYTFGSGTRLTVV.